This T cell receptor (beta chain) was identified during a study of persistence of HIV-infected CD4 T cells. Sequencing used immunoSEQ version 4 in survey mode. Assay: immunoSEQ multiplex PCR; the TCRdb copy retains only in-frame clones and omits some. Of 30,000 to 35,000 clones listed, roughly four fifths are singletons. V dropped 4 bases and J dropped 5 bases, with 15 bases sitting between them. From germline, CDR1 is SGHTA and CDR2 FQGNSA. The CDR3 consists of 15 residues. Details on this clone: Antigen specificity is unknown.

Cells were stimulated with overlapping HIV-1 Gag 15-mer peptides. Sorted nonresponding memory CD4+ T cells were CD40L-negative, CD69-negative, CD45RO-high. This material consisted of CD4+ T cells sorted from PBMCs after roughly 18-hour stimulation, taken from a patient who received antiretroviral therapy. The chain couples TRBV7-2 to TRBJ2-1; D uncertain. The clonotype was recovered from an adult woman with HIV who was CMV-seropositive. The chain's CDR3 is CASSSRHSTHNEQFF. The DNA of the CDR3 is TGTGCCAGCAGCTCCCGACACTCAACCCACAATGAGCAGTTCTTC. Supplemented by reference TRBV7-2 and TRBJ2-1, the full variable domain reads GAGVSQSPSNKVTEKGKDVELRCDPISGHTALYWYRQSLGQGLEFLIYFQGNSAPDKSGLPSDRFSAERTGGSVSTLTIQRTQQEDSAVYLCASSSRHSTHNEQFFGPGTRLTVL.